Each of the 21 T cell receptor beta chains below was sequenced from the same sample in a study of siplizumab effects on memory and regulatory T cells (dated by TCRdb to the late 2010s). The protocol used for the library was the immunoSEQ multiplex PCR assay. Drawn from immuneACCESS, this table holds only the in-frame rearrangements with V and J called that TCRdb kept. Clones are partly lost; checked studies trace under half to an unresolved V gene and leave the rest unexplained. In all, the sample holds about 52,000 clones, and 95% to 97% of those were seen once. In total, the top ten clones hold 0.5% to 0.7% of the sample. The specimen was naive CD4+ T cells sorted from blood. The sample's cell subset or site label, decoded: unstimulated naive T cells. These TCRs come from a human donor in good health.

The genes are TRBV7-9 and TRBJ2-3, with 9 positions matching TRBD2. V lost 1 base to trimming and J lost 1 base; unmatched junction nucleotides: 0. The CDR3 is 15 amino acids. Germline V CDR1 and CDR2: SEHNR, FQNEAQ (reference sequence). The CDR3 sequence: CASSLGTSGTDTQYF. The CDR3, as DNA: TGTGCCAGCAGCTTAGGGACTAGCGGCACAGATACGCAGTATTTT.

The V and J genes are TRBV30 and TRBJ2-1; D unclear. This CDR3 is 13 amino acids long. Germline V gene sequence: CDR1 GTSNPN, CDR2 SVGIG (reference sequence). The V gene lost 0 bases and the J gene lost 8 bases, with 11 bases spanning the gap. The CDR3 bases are TGTGCCTGGAGTGTAGATAAGGCCTATGAGCAGTTCTTC. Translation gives CAWSVDKAYEQFF.

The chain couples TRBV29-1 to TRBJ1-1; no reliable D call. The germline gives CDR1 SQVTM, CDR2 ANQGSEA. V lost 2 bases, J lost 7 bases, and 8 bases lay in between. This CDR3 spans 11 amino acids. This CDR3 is CSVERGLEAFF. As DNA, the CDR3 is TGCAGCGTTGAAAGAGGTCTTGAAGCTTTCTTT.

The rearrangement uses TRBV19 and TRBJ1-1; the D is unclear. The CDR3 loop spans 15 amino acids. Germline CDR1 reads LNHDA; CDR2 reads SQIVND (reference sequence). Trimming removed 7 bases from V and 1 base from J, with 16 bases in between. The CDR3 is CASNPPGDRNTEAFF. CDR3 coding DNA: TGTGCCAGTAACCCCCCGGGAGATCGGAACACTGAAGCTTTCTTT.

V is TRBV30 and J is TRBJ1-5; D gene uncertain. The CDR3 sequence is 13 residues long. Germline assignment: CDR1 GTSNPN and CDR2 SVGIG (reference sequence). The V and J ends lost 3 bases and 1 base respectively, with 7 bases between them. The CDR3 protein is CAWRGRSNQPQHF. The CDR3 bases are TGTGCCTGGAGGGGTAGGAGCAATCAGCCCCAGCATTTT.

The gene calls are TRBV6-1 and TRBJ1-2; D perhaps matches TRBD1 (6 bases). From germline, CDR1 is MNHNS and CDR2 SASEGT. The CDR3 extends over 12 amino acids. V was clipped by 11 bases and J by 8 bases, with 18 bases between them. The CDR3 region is CAGSSGTMGYTF. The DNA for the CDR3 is TGTGCCGGGAGTTCCGGGACAATGGGCTACACCTTC.

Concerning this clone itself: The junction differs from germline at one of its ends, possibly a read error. The CDR3 here is CASSPAGGAGGSSF. The CDR3 DNA is TGTGCCAGCAGCCCCGCGGGGGGAGCGGGAGGGTCCTCGTTC. The chain combines TRBV7-8 with TRBJ2-7; TRBD2 agrees at 10 bases. CDR3 length equals 14 residues. Germline values: CDR1 SGHVS, CDR2 FQNEAQ.

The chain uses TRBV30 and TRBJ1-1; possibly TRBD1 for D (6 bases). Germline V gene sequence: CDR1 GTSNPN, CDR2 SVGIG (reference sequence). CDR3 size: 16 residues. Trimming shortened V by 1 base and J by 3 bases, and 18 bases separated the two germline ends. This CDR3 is CAWSAPRGGTDTEAFF. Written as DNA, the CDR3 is TGTGCCTGGAGTGCTCCAAGGGGGGGCACGGACACTGAAGCTTTCTTT. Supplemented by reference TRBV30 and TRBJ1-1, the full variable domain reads SQTIHQWPATLVQPVGSPLSLECTVEGTSNPNLYWYRQAAGRGLQLLFYSVGIGQISSEVPQNLSASRPQDRQFILSSKKLLLSDSGFYLCAWSAPRGGTDTEAFFGQGTRLTVV.

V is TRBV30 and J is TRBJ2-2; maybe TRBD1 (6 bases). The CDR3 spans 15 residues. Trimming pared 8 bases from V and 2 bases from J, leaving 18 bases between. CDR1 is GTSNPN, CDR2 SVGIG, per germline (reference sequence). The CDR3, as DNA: TGTGCCGGAGGCCCCGGACAGAAAAACACCGGGGAGCTGTTTTTT. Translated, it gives CAGGPGQKNTGELFF.

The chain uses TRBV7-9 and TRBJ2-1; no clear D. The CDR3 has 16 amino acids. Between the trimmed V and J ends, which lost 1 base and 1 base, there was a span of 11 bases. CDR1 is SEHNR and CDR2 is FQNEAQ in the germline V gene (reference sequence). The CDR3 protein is CASSLESARSYNEQFF. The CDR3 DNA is TGTGCCAGCAGCTTAGAATCGGCCCGTTCCTACAATGAGCAGTTCTTC.

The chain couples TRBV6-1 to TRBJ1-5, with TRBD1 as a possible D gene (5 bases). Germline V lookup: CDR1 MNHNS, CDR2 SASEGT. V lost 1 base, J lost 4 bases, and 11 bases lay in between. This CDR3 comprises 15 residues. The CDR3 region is CASSEGGLRNQPQHF. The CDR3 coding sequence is TGTGCCAGCAGTGAAGGGGGCCTTAGGAATCAGCCCCAGCATTTT.

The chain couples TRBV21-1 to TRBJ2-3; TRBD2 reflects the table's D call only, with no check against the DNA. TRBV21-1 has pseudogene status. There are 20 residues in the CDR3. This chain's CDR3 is CASRPPGLAGVQAHTDTQYF. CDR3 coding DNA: TGTGCCAGCAGACCACCGGGACTAGCGGGAGTTCAAGCCCACACAGATACGCAGTATTTT.

CDR3 DNA: TGTGCCAGCTCACAAACACCGGGGGTAGGATACGAGCAGTACTTC. The encoded protein is CASSQTPGVGYEQYF. The chain links TRBV18 to TRBJ2-7, with D possibly being TRBD2 (6 bases). Per germline, CDR1 KGHSH and CDR2 LQKENI. CDR3 length equals 15 residues. The V gene lost 4 bases and the J gene lost 4 bases, with 17 bases spanning the gap.

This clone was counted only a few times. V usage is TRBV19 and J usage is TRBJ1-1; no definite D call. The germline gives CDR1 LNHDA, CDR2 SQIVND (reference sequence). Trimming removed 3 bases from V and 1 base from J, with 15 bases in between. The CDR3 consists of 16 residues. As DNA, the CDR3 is TGTGCCAGTAGTATTGGTGGGGTAGTGAGGAACACTGAAGCTTTCTTT. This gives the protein CASSIGGVVRNTEAFF.

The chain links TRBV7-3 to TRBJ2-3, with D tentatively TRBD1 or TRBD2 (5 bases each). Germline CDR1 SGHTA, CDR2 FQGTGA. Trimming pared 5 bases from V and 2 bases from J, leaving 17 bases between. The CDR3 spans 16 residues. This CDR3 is CASSIAGTLDTDTQYF. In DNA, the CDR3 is TGTGCCAGCAGCATCGCCGGGACCCTAGACACAGATACGCAGTATTTT.

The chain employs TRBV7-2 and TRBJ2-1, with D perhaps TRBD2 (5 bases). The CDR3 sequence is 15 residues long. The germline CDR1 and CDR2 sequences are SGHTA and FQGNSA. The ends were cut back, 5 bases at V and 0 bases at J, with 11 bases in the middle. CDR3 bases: TGTGCCAGCAGCCAAGAGGGAAGCTCCTACAATGAGCAGTTCTTC. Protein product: CASSQEGSSYNEQFF.

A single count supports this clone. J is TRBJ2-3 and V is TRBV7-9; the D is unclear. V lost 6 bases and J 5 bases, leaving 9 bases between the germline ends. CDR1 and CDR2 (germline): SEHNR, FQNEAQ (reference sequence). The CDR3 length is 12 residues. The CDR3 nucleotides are TGTGCCAGCAGTTACCTACTAGATACGCAGTATTTT. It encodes CASSYLLDTQYF.

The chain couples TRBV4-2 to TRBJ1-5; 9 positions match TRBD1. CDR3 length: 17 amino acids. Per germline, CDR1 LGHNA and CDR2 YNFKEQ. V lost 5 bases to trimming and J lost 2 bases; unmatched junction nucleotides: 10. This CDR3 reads CASSVDTGGKGNQPQHF. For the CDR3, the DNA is TGTGCCAGCAGCGTCGATACAGGGGGCAAAGGCAATCAGCCCCAGCATTTT.

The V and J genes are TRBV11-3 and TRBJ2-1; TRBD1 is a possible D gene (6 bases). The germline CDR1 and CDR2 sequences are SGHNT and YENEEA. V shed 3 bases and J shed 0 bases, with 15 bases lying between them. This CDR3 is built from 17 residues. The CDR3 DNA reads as TGTGCCAGCAGCTTCGGTAGGGGGAGACACTCCTACAATGAGCAGTTCTTC. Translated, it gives CASSFGRGRHSYNEQFF.

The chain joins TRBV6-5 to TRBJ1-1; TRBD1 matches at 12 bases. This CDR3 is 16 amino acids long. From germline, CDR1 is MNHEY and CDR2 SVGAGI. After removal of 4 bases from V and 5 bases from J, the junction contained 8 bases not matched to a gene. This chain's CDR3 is CASSWGQGAPRTEAFF. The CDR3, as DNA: TGTGCCAGCAGTTGGGGACAGGGGGCCCCCAGGACTGAAGCTTTCTTT.

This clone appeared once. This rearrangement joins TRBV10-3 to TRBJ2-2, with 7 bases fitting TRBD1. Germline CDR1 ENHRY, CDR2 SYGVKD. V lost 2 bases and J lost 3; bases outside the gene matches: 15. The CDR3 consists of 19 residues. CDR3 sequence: CAISEPYPTGVGYTGELFF. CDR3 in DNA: TGTGCCATCAGTGAGCCCTATCCTACAGGGGTAGGTTACACCGGGGAGCTGTTTTTT.